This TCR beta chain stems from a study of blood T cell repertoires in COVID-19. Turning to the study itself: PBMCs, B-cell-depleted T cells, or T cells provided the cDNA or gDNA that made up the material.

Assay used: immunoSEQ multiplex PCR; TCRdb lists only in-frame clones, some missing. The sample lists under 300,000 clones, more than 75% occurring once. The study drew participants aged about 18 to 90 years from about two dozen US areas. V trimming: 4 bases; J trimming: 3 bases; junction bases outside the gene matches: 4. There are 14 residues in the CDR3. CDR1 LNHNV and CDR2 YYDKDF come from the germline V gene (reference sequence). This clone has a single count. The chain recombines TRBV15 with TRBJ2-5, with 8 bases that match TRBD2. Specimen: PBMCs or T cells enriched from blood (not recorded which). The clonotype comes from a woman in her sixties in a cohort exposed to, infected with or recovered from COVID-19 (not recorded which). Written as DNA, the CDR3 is TGTGCCACCAGCATTTCGGGAGGGAAAGAGACCCAGTACTTC. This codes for CATSISGGKETQYF.